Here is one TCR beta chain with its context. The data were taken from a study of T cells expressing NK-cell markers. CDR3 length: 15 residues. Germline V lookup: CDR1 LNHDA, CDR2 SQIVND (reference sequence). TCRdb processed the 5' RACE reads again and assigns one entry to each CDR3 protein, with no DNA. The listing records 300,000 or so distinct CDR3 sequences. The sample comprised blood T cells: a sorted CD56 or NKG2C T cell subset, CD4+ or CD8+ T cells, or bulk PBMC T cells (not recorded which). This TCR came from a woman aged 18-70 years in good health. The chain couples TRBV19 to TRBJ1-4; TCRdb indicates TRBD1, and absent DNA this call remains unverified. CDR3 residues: CASSMPGRINEKLFF.